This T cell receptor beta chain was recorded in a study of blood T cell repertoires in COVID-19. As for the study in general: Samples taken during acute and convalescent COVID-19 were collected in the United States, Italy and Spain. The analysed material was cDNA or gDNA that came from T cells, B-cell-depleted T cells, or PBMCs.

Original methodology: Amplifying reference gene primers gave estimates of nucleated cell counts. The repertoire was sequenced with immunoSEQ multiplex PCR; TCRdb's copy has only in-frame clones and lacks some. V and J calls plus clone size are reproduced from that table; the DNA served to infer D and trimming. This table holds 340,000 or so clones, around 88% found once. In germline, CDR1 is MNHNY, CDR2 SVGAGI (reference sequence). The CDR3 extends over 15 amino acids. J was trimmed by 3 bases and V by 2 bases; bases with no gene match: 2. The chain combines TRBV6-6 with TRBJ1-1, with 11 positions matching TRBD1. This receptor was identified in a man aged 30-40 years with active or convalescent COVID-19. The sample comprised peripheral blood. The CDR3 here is CASSYPGQGDTEAFF. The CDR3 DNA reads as TGTGCCAGCAGTTACCCGGGACAGGGGGACACTGAAGCTTTCTTT.